Sequencing of this T cell receptor beta chain was carried out in a study of chemoradiotherapy in HPV16-positive cancers. General study findings and limits: Candidate HPV-specific clones and E7-related TCR motifs grew in tumor during treatment. In HPV16-positive patients, HPV-responsive T-cell expansion tracked better recurrence-free survival.

Profiling relied on immunoSEQ multiplex PCR, and the TCRdb table lists in-frame clones only, not all of them. This sample has roughly 23,000 clones, with approximately 92% found just once. A word on this clone: What it binds is unknown.

The ends lost 0 bases at V and 5 bases at J; junction bases unmatched: 3. The germline CDR1 and CDR2 sequences are KGHSH and LQKENI. The CDR3 length is 14 residues. Sample: blood, taken from a patient who underwent chemoradiotherapy. The clonotype was recovered from a human donor with HPV-associated anogenital cancer. The V gene is TRBV18, the J gene TRBJ2-5; 7 bases are shared with TRBD1. CDR3 DNA sequence: TGTGCCAGCTCACCACCCCCGGGACAGGAGACCCAGTACTTC. The encoded protein is CASSPPPGQETQYF.